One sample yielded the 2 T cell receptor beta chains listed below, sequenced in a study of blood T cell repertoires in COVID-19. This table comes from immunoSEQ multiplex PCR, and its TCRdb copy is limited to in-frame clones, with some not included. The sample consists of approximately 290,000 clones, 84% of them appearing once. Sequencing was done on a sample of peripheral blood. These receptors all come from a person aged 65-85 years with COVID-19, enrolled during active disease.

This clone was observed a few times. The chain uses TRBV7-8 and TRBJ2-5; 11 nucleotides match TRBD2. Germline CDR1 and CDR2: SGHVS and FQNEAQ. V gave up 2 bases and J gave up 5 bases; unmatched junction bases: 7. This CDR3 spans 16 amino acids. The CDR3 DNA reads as TGTGCCAGCAGCTTATCCCTAGCGGGGGGCCAGGAGACCCAGTACTTC. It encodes CASSLSLAGGQETQYF.

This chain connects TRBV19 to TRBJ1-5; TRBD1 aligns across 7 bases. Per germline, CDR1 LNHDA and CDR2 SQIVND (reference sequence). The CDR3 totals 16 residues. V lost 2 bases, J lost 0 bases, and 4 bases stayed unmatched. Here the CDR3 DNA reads TGTGCCAGTAGTATATACGGGACAGCTAGCAATCAGCCCCAGCATTTT. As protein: CASSIYGTASNQPQHF.